This T cell receptor beta chain was observed in a study of T-cell memory formation after mild COVID-19. TCRdb fed the 5' RACE reads into MiXCR, producing one record per CDR3 protein. This sample has some 210,000 distinct CDR3 sequences, with about a sixth found just once. The sequence came from an adult woman who had mild COVID-19 (a few samples of this study predate the infection). Cell type and time point are not known. The sequencing input was PBMCs or a T cell subset sorted from them (not recorded which).

In DNA form, the CDR3 reads TGCAGTGCTAGGAAAGCGGGGGACACAGATACGCAGTATTTT. This encodes CSARKAGDTDTQYF. The chain carries TRBV20-1 and TRBJ2-3; 8 bases match TRBD2. Germline values: CDR1 DFQATT, CDR2 SNEGSKA (reference sequence). Trimming cost V 3 bases and J 2 bases; bases outside gene matches: 4. The CDR3 is 14 amino acids.